These T cell receptor beta chains were read from a single sample in a study of T cell responses to AZD1222 COVID-19 vaccine. Data came from immunoSEQ multiplex PCR; TCRdb stores just in-frame clones and leaves some out. The table includes under 200,000 clones, roughly 90% detected once. The source material was peripheral blood, sampled on day 0 of AZD1222 vaccination. Every receptor here comes from an adult in good health. The CDR3 runs from the conserved cysteine through the conserved F or W. A D gene is named only where the DNA matches it firmly. Clone sizes are given selectively: once, few, many, or a class where the clone is expanded.

j_call	v_call	d_call	clone_size	cdr3_aa	cdr3_nt
TRBJ1-1	TRBV29-1	TRBD1	-	CSGLDRGRTEAFF	TGCAGCGGGTTGGACAGGGGTAGGACTGAAGCTTTCTTT
TRBJ1-6	TRBV18	-	-	CASSPYTNSPLHF	TGTGCCAGCTCACCTTACACTAATTCACCCCTCCACTTT
TRBJ1-5	TRBV10-1	TRBD1	-	CASKGTANHPGGSNQPQHF	TGCGCCAGCAAAGGGACAGCCAACCACCCGGGGGGGAGCAATCAGCCCCAGCATTTT
TRBJ1-5	TRBV27	-	-	CASSLLRSGNQPQHF	TGTGCCAGCAGTTTATTACGATCGGGGAATCAGCCCCAGCATTTT
TRBJ1-1	TRBV15	-	-	CATSRETGNTEAFF	TGTGCCACCAGCAGGGAAACAGGGAACACTGAAGCTTTCTTT
TRBJ2-2	TRBV3-1/TRBV3-2	-	few	CASSQEGPGPGRLFTGELFF	TGTGCCAGCAGCCAAGAAGGCCCTGGCCCCGGTAGGTTATTCACCGGGGAGCTGTTTTTT
TRBJ1-1	TRBV19	-	few	CASSLRQDLNTEAFF	TGTGCCAGTAGCCTCCGACAGGACCTGAACACTGAAGCTTTCTTT
TRBJ2-7	TRBV28	-	-	CASSLSARSPTYEQYF	TGTGCCAGCAGTTTAAGTGCCAGGTCCCCGACCTACGAGCAGTACTTC
TRBJ2-7	TRBV19	-	-	CASSKPRGEQYF	TGTGCCAGTAGTAAACCACGGGGCGAGCAGTACTTC
TRBJ2-1	TRBV7-2	-	-	CASSLDRRGYEQFF	TGTGCCAGCAGCTTAGATCGACGGGGTTATGAGCAGTTCTTC
TRBJ2-3	TRBV3-1/TRBV3-2	-	few	CASSQRETDTQYF	TGTGCCAGCAGCCAACGAGAGACAGATACGCAGTATTTT
TRBJ2-7	TRBV7-9	-	few	CASSLPSSYEQYF	TGTGCCAGCAGCTTGCCTTCCTCCTACGAGCAGTACTTC
TRBJ2-1	TRBV7-2	-	few	CASSLDISSYNEQFF	TGTGCCAGCAGCTTAGACATCTCCTCCTACAATGAGCAGTTCTTC
TRBJ1-2	TRBV5-1	-	-	CASSLVGDYGYTF	TGCGCCAGCAGCTTGGTAGGGGACTATGGCTACACCTTC
TRBJ1-2	TRBV28	-	-	CASSFGQNYGYTF	TGTGCCAGCAGTTTTGGGCAGAACTATGGCTACACCTTC
TRBJ1-1	TRBV7-9	TRBD1	-	CASSLSPQGEAFF	TGTGCCAGCAGCTTAAGCCCACAGGGGGAAGCTTTCTTT